These 30 T cell receptor beta chains were all obtained from the same sample, sequenced in a study of blood T cell repertoires in COVID-19. Profiling relied on immunoSEQ multiplex PCR, and the TCRdb table lists in-frame clones only, not all of them. The data show a few hundred thousand clones, about 90% seen once. Sequenced material: peripheral blood. The receptors stem from a woman between 45 and 60 years old with acute or convalescent COVID-19.

The chain carries TRBV28 and TRBJ1-4, with 8 bases matching TRBD1. V was clipped by 2 bases and J by 9 bases; unmatched bases: 11. Germline CDR1 and CDR2: MDHEN and SYDVKM. The CDR3 is 16 amino acids. DNA for the CDR3: TGTGCCAGCAGTTTAGTCACCGGGACAGGCCACCAAAAACTGTTTTTT. Translated: CASSLVTGTGHQKLFF.

The gene calls are TRBV6-2 or TRBV6-3 and TRBJ2-1; D gene ambiguous. The CDR3 length is 14 residues. V was shortened by 5 bases and J by 4 bases, with 12 bases between the two germline ends. Germline V gene data show CDR1 as MNHEY and CDR2 as SVGEGT. This chain's CDR3 is CASSINGPYNEQFF. The CDR3 nucleotides are TGTGCCAGCAGTATAAATGGGCCATACAATGAGCAGTTCTTC.

The J gene is TRBJ2-3, the V gene TRBV19; 7 nucleotides agree with TRBD2. The trim removed 3 bases at V and 0 bases at J, leaving 6 bases unmatched. CDR3 length: 16 residues. CDR1 and CDR2 from the germline V gene are LNHDA and SQIVND (reference sequence). CDR3 DNA sequence: TGTGCCAGTAGTATCGCGCTAGCGGCTAGCACAGATACGCAGTATTTT. As protein: CASSIALAASTDTQYF.

The V gene is TRBV27, the J gene TRBJ2-3; D is uncertain. CDR3 size: 14 residues. Deletions cut 0 bases from V and 4 bases from J, with 8 bases between. Germline loops: CDR1 MNHEY, CDR2 SMNVEV (reference sequence). Here the CDR3 reads CASSLSLVADTQYF. The CDR3 nucleotides are TGTGCCAGCAGTTTATCGCTAGTGGCAGATACGCAGTATTTT.

The CDR3 spells CATSDAGTGGVYEQYF. The CDR3 nucleotides are TGTGCCACCAGTGATGCCGGGACAGGGGGCGTCTACGAGCAGTACTTC. The chain uses TRBV24-1 and TRBJ2-7, with 12 bases lining up with TRBD1. In germline, CDR1 is KGHDR, CDR2 SFDVKD. This CDR3 is 16 amino acids long. The V gene end was trimmed by 3 bases and the J gene end by 3 bases; junction bases not matched to a gene: 5.

This chain uses TRBV7-8 with TRBJ2-2; TRBD2 might be the D (5 bases). CDR1 is SGHVS and CDR2 is FQNEAQ in the germline V gene. Trimming removed 1 base from V and 0 bases from J, with 9 bases in between. This CDR3 has 16 amino acids. The CDR3 reads CASSLETGSNTGELFF. The DNA of the CDR3 is TGTGCCAGCAGCTTAGAAACGGGATCGAACACCGGGGAGCTGTTTTTT.

This chain links TRBV18 with TRBJ1-3, with D maybe TRBD1 (5 bases). V lost 3 bases to trimming and J lost 4 bases, with 10 bases between them. The CDR3 runs to 14 residues. The germline V gene has CDR1 KGHSH and CDR2 LQKENI. The CDR3 is CASSPTDTGNTIYF. DNA for the CDR3: TGTGCCAGCTCACCGACAGATACCGGAAACACCATATATTTT.

V usage is TRBV5-5 and J usage is TRBJ2-2, with TRBD2 matching 10 bases. J gave up 1 base and V 4 bases, and 7 bases lay outside the gene matches. Germline values: CDR1 SGHKS, CDR2 YYEKEE (reference sequence). The CDR3 consists of 17 residues. The DNA for the CDR3 is TGTGCCAGCAGCACGCGCCGACTAGCGGGGAACACCGGGGAGCTGTTTTTT. This translates into CASSTRRLAGNTGELFF.

This CDR3 is CATRVGNSYEQYF. The CDR3 nucleotides read TGTGCCACCAGGGTCGGGAATTCCTACGAGCAGTACTTC. The chain combines TRBV15 with TRBJ2-7; possible D gene TRBD2, 5 bases. Trimming pared 6 bases from V and 1 base from J, leaving 10 bases between. The germline V gene encodes CDR1 LNHNV and CDR2 YYDKDF (reference sequence). The CDR3 is 13 residues long.

V gene TRBV28 combines with J gene TRBJ2-7, with no clear D. CDR1 is MDHEN and CDR2 is SYDVKM in the germline V gene. Trimming shortened V by 7 bases and J by 2 bases, and 18 bases separated the two germline ends. The length of the CDR3 is 15 residues. The CDR3 loop reads CASTPVTHLAYEQYF. The CDR3 bases are TGTGCCAGCACCCCCGTAACACACCTAGCCTACGAGCAGTACTTC.

The chain combines TRBV5-1 with TRBJ1-1; no clear D. The V end lost 2 bases, the J end lost 3 bases, and 5 bases lay between the germline ends. The length of the CDR3 is 12 residues. From germline, CDR1 is SGHRS and CDR2 YFSETQ. The CDR3 loop reads CASSLEYTEAFF. CDR3 in DNA: TGCGCCAGCAGCTTAGAGTACACTGAAGCTTTCTTT.

The chain recombines TRBV19 with TRBJ1-6, with TRBD1 matching 8 bases. The CDR3 contains 14 residues. From germline, CDR1 is LNHDA and CDR2 SQIVND (reference sequence). The junction had 8 bases not matched to a gene; V was cut back by 6 bases and J by 10 bases. The CDR3 here is CASRPDRVSSPLHF. CDR3 in DNA: TGTGCCAGTAGACCGGACAGGGTATCATCACCCCTCCACTTT.

The chain combines TRBV5-4 with TRBJ2-4; possibly TRBD2 for D (6 bases). CDR3 length: 15 amino acids. V shed 1 base and J shed 1 base, with 9 bases lying between them. Germline V gene data show CDR1 as SGHNT and CDR2 as YYREEE (reference sequence). CDR3 DNA sequence: TGTGCCAGCAGCTTGAAGGGGAGGGCCAAAAACATTCAGTACTTC. Its protein product is CASSLKGRAKNIQYF.

This rearrangement joins TRBV27 to TRBJ2-7; D might be TRBD1 (5 bases). The CDR3 totals 13 residues. The ends were cut back, 3 bases at V and 3 bases at J, with 9 bases in the middle. Germline assignment: CDR1 MNHEY and CDR2 SMNVEV (reference sequence). CDR3 amino acids: CASSLIDSYEQYF. DNA of the CDR3: TGTGCCAGCAGTTTGATAGACAGCTACGAGCAGTACTTC.

In regard to this clone: The same CDR3 also results from other DNA sequences found in this sample. V is TRBV4-3 and J is TRBJ1-5, with D hard to call. The CDR3 consists of 13 residues. Germline V gene sequence: CDR1 LGHNA, CDR2 YSLEER. Trimming cost V 0 bases and J 6 bases, with 6 bases left between them. The CDR3, as DNA: TGCGCCAGCAGCCAAGATCAAGCTCAGCCCCAGCATTTT. Translated: CASSQDQAQPQHF.

This clone appeared a single time. The rearrangement uses TRBV18 and TRBJ2-7; no clear D. CDR1 KGHSH and CDR2 LQKENI come from the germline V gene. The V end was cut by 3 bases, the J end by 2 bases, with 11 bases between. The CDR3 spans 14 residues. CDR3 region: CASSPAGDPYEQYF. CDR3 sequence (DNA): TGTGCCAGCTCACCGGCCGGAGATCCCTACGAGCAGTACTTC.

The CDR3 loop reads CASSLVEGIPSGNTIYF. DNA of the CDR3: TGTGCCAGCAGCTTAGTTGAGGGTATCCCCTCTGGAAACACCATATATTTT. The chain has TRBV11-2 and TRBJ1-3; no clear D. The CDR3 is 17 amino acids. The V end was cut by 1 base, the J end by 0 bases, with 13 bases between. Germline V lookup: CDR1 SGHAT, CDR2 FQNNGV.

This clone was observed a few times. This chain joins TRBV27 and TRBJ2-5; 7 nucleotides agree with TRBD2. There are 17 residues in the CDR3. V lost 0 bases, J lost 2 bases, and 9 bases stayed unmatched. Looked up from germline, CDR1 is MNHEY and CDR2 is SMNVEV (reference sequence). The CDR3 spells CASSLSALGGGQETQYF. Here the CDR3 DNA reads TGTGCCAGCAGTTTATCGGCCCTTGGGGGAGGGCAAGAGACCCAGTACTTC.

V gene TRBV21-1 combines with J gene TRBJ1-5. TRBV21-1 is labeled a pseudogene. CDR3 length equals 15 residues. In DNA, the CDR3 is TGTGCCAGAACAAAATGTCTCTCGGGGAAGGAGCCCCAGCATTTT. This gives the protein CARTKCLSGKEPQHF.

Only one count was recorded for this clone. The rearrangement links TRBV7-9 to TRBJ1-3; D remains unclear. Looked up from germline, CDR1 is SEHNR and CDR2 is FQNEAQ (reference sequence). The V end lost 8 bases, the J end lost 4 bases, and 12 bases lay between the germline ends. This CDR3 comprises 13 residues. The DNA for the CDR3 is TGTGCCAGCGCTCAGATCTTGGGAAACACCATATATTTT. Residues: CASAQILGNTIYF.

This clone occurred a few times. The rearrangement links TRBV6-5 to TRBJ1-5, with 8 bases that match TRBD1. The V gene's germline CDR1 is MNHEY and CDR2 SVGAGI. V was pared by 0 bases and J by 6 bases, with 4 bases of the junction left unmatched. The CDR3 spans 15 residues. For the CDR3, the DNA is TGTGCCAGCAGTTACTCCCAGGGGGCTGGTCAGCCCCAGCATTTT. It translates to CASSYSQGAGQPQHF.

The gene calls are TRBV14 and TRBJ2-7; D is uncertain. This CDR3 is built from 12 residues. The germline V and J ends were trimmed by 0 bases and 6 bases, with 6 bases remaining between them. Germline lookup yields CDR1 SGHDN and CDR2 FVKESK. The CDR3: CASSQDPFEQYF. CDR3 bases: TGTGCCAGCAGCCAAGACCCCTTCGAGCAGTACTTC.

The genes are TRBV18 and TRBJ1-3, with D possibly matching TRBD1 (6 bases). The germline CDR1 and CDR2 sequences are KGHSH and LQKENI. V was clipped by 3 bases and J by 4 bases, with 10 bases between them. CDR3 length: 14 residues. The CDR3 coding sequence is TGTGCCAGCTCACCGAGGGGGAGAGGAAACACCATATATTTT. Translation: CASSPRGRGNTIYF.

This chain connects TRBV3-1 (or the pseudogene TRBV3-2) to TRBJ1-4; 7 bases agree with TRBD1. Germline V gene sequence: CDR1 LGHDT, CDR2 YNNKEL (reference sequence). V lost 0 bases to trimming and J lost 2 bases; unmatched junction nucleotides: 9. The CDR3 extends over 18 amino acids. The CDR3 spells CASSQEVHRGATNEKLFF. In DNA form, the CDR3 reads TGTGCCAGCAGCCAAGAAGTCCACAGGGGAGCCACTAATGAAAAACTGTTTTTT.

The chain uses TRBV7-3 and TRBJ2-1, with 10 bases fitting TRBD2. The germline V gene encodes CDR1 SGHTA and CDR2 FQGTGA. The V segment lost 2 bases and the J segment 5 bases; nucleotides outside the gene matches: 6. The CDR3 consists of 16 residues. For the CDR3, the DNA is TGTGCCAGCAGCTTATCCGGACTAGCGGCTAACAATGAGCAGTTCTTC. Its translation is CASSLSGLAANNEQFF.

V usage is TRBV27 and J usage is TRBJ2-7; D uncertain. The CDR3 has 13 residues. CDR1 is MNHEY, CDR2 SMNVEV, per germline (reference sequence). Trimming cost V 3 bases and J 1 base, with 7 bases left between them. The DNA of the CDR3 is TGTGCCAGCAGTTTGCAGGTTTCCTACGAGCAGTACTTC. Amino acids: CASSLQVSYEQYF.

About this clone: Other DNA sequences of this sample code for an identical CDR3. The V and J genes are TRBV3-1 (or the pseudogene TRBV3-2) and TRBJ2-7; 11 positions agree with TRBD1. Germline trimming cut 3 bases from V and 4 bases from J; bases unmatched to any gene: 2. Germline CDR1 and CDR2: LGHDT and YNNKEL (reference sequence). This CDR3 contains 14 residues. The CDR3 sequence is CASSQWDRGYEQYF. CDR3 nucleotide sequence: TGTGCCAGCAGCCAGTGGGACAGGGGGTACGAGCAGTACTTC.

The V call is TRBV28, the J call TRBJ2-3; D is perhaps TRBD2 (6 bases). V shed 7 bases and J shed 4 bases, with 9 bases lying between them. The germline V gene has CDR1 MDHEN and CDR2 SYDVKM. This CDR3 region has 12 residues. The CDR3 nucleotides read TGTGCCAGCACGGGGGTCCCAGATACGCAGTATTTT. It translates to CASTGVPDTQYF.

The chain recombines TRBV29-1 with TRBJ1-2, with a tentative D call TRBD1 (6 bases). The CDR3 consists of 14 residues. Trimming cost V 0 bases and J 6 bases, with 14 bases left between them. The V gene's germline CDR1 is SQVTM and CDR2 ANQGSEA. CDR3 amino acids: CSVEDYRDRHGYTF. CDR3 nucleotide sequence: TGCAGCGTTGAAGATTACAGGGACCGCCATGGCTACACCTTC.

In this sample, this clone turned up a few times. The chain couples TRBV4-3 to TRBJ1-2; no definite D call. CDR3 length: 15 amino acids. Germline values: CDR1 LGHNA, CDR2 YSLEER. Trimming took 0 bases from V and 4 from J, leaving 12 bases between them. Written as DNA, the CDR3 is TGCGCCAGCAGCCAAGATACAACAAGGAGCTATGGCTACACCTTC. Translated, it gives CASSQDTTRSYGYTF.